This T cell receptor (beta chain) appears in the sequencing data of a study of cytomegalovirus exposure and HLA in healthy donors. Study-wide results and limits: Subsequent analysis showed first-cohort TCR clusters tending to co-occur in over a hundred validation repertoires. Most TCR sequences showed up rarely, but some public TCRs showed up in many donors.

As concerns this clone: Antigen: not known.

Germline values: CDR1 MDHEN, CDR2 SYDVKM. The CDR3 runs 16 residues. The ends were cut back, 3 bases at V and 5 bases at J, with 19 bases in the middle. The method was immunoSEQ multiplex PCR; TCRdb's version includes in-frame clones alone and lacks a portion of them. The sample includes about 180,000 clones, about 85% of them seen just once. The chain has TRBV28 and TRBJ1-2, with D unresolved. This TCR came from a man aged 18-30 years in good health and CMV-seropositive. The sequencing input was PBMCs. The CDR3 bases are TGTGCCAGCAGTTTTGGTGGTGGGGAGGGCCCATATGGCTACACCTTC. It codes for CASSFGGGEGPYGYTF.